Below, 22 T cell receptor beta chains from the same sample are listed, as sequenced in a study of blood T cell repertoires in COVID-19 (dated by TCRdb to 2020 to 2022). Libraries were constructed by the immunoSEQ multiplex PCR assay. The immuneACCESS repertoire file appears here via TCRdb, limited to in-frame rearrangements. These files lack a portion of the clones; in checked studies, under half of the deficit traces to unresolved V genes, and the cause of the others is not known. The sample table holds 400,000 or so clones, of which about 90% were seen once. The ten largest make up 0.6% of the sample. Sequenced: PBMCs or T cells enriched from blood (not recorded which). Receptor source: a man younger than 30 who had recovered from COVID-19.

V and J are TRBV7-8 and TRBJ2-7; 11 bases fit TRBD2. Germline lookup yields CDR1 SGHVS and CDR2 FQNEAQ. The CDR3 runs 15 residues. Trimming removed 2 bases from V and 6 bases from J; junction bases left unmatched: 6. The CDR3 nucleotides are TGTGCCAGCAGCTTACAGGGACTAGCGGCAGTCGAGCAGTACTTC. Translating gives CASSLQGLAAVEQYF.

The chain couples TRBV5-1 to TRBJ1-2, with unresolved D. Deletions cut 3 bases from V and 12 bases from J, with 18 bases between. The CDR3 totals 13 residues. Per germline, CDR1 SGHRS and CDR2 YFSETQ. The DNA for the CDR3 is TGCGCCAGCAGCTCAAATACTGAAAATGTCAACACCTTC. Translating gives CASSSNTENVNTF.

V usage is TRBV7-8 and J usage is TRBJ1-6, with D maybe TRBD1 (6 bases). The CDR3 has 15 residues. Germline CDR1 and CDR2: SGHVS and FQNEAQ. Deletions cut 7 bases from V and 9 bases from J, with 19 bases between. The CDR3 bases are TGTGCCAGCACCATAGAGGGGAGGGGGATTTCACCCCTCCACTTT. This sequence encodes CASTIEGRGISPLHF.

The V and J genes are TRBV2 and TRBJ1-6, with D possibly TRBD1 on 6 matching bases. V dropped 6 bases and J dropped 1 base, with 7 bases sitting between them. Germline CDR1 is SNHLY and CDR2 is FYNNEI. This CDR3 spans 14 amino acids. The CDR3 is CASRGASYNSPLHF. As DNA, the CDR3 is TGTGCCAGCAGGGGGGCGTCCTATAATTCACCCCTCCACTTT.

J is TRBJ2-3 and V is TRBV7-9, with 14 bases identical to TRBD2. CDR1 and CDR2 from the germline V gene are SEHNR and FQNEAQ (reference sequence). The CDR3 has 17 residues. The J segment lost 3 bases and the V segment lost 5 bases, leaving 7 bases of the junction unmatched. The CDR3 DNA follows: TGTGCCAGCAGCCAAAGACTAGCGGGAGGGAGGACAGATACGCAGTATTTT. Its translation: CASSQRLAGGRTDTQYF.

The chain recombines TRBV7-6 with TRBJ2-7; 13 bases agree with TRBD2. Germline V lookup: CDR1 SGHVS, CDR2 FNYEAQ. V was pared by 2 bases and J by 2 bases, with 12 bases of the junction left unmatched. This CDR3 comprises 19 residues. The CDR3 bases are TGTGCCAGCAGCTTAAAACTTTCGGGCGGACTAGCGGGAGCCTACGAGCAGTACTTC. It yields the protein CASSLKLSGGLAGAYEQYF.

V gene TRBV7-9 combines with J gene TRBJ1-2; no clear D gene. In germline, CDR1 is SEHNR, CDR2 FQNEAQ (reference sequence). V shed 5 bases and J shed 8 bases, with 12 bases lying between them. The CDR3 length is 12 residues. The CDR3 DNA sequence: TGTGCCAGCAGCAGTAAGGGAGTAGGCTACACCTTC. It yields the protein CASSSKGVGYTF.

The J gene is TRBJ2-4, the V gene TRBV7-2; 7 bases match TRBD2. The V gene's germline CDR1 is SGHTA and CDR2 FQGNSA. This CDR3 region has 14 residues. V was clipped by 5 bases and J by 2 bases; unmatched bases: 3. DNA for the CDR3: TGTGCCAGCAGCGGGGGGGGTTCCAAAAACATTCAGTACTTC. Amino acids: CASSGGGSKNIQYF.

This clone has just one count. V gene TRBV10-3 combines with J gene TRBJ1-1, with D possibly matching TRBD1 (6 bases). The CDR3 is made up of 13 amino acids. V lost 6 bases and J 5 bases, leaving 13 bases between the germline ends. The germline gives CDR1 ENHRY, CDR2 SYGVKD. The CDR3 DNA follows: TGTGCCATCAGGGATTATACAGGGACTGAAGCTTTCTTT. Translation: CAIRDYTGTEAFF.

The chain joins TRBV28 to TRBJ1-2, with TRBD1 matching over 7 bases. The CDR3 totals 16 residues. From germline, CDR1 is MDHEN and CDR2 SYDVKM. The junction had 11 bases not matched to a gene; V was cut back by 7 bases and J by 0 bases. The CDR3 sequence: CASIYREGQTNYGYTF. In DNA, the CDR3 is TGTGCCAGCATTTACCGAGAGGGACAGACTAACTATGGCTACACCTTC.

The chain employs TRBV6-5 and TRBJ2-1, with a possible D match to TRBD2 (6 bases). CDR3 size: 15 residues. Germline V gene lookup returns CDR1 MNHEY and CDR2 SVGAGI. Trimming removed 6 bases at V and 4 bases at J, with 16 bases between. CDR3 nucleotide sequence: TGTGCCAGCAGGGGGGGTGGATTCCCATACAATGAGCAGTTCTTC. This gives the protein CASRGGGFPYNEQFF.

A single count supports this clone. CDR3: CASKDRTGEQFF. CDR3 DNA: TGTGCCAGTAAAGACAGGACGGGCGAGCAGTTCTTC. This chain joins TRBV19 and TRBJ2-1; perhaps TRBD1 as D (6 bases). V dropped 7 bases and J dropped 10 bases, with 14 bases sitting between them. This CDR3 comprises 12 residues. The germline CDR1 and CDR2 sequences are LNHDA and SQIVND (reference sequence). Full variable domain (outside the CDR3, taken from reference TRBV19 and TRBJ2-1): DGGITQSPKYLFRKEGQNVTLSCEQNLNHDAMYWYRQDPGQGLRLIYYSQIVNDFQKGDIAEGYSVSREKKESFPLTVTSAQKNPTAFYLCASKDRTGEQFFGPGTRLTVL.

The V and J genes are TRBV5-6 and TRBJ1-2; D possibly corresponds to TRBD1 (6 bases). The CDR3 has 15 residues. Germline V CDR1 and CDR2: SGHDT, YYEEEE. Deletions cut 4 bases from V and 2 bases from J, with 15 bases between. The chain's CDR3 is CASSLDTGTNYGYTF. In DNA form, the CDR3 reads TGTGCCAGCAGCCTAGACACAGGGACCAACTATGGCTACACCTTC.

The CDR3 DNA reads TGTGCCAGCAGTTTAGCCTCAGGGTCGCCTGAAGCTTTCTTT. Its protein product is CASSLASGSPEAFF. This chain links TRBV27 with TRBJ1-1, with a weak D call TRBD1 (5 bases). Trimming stripped 2 bases from V and 6 bases from J, with 13 bases between. The CDR3 loop spans 14 amino acids. Germline values: CDR1 MNHEY, CDR2 SMNVEV (reference sequence).

The rearrangement uses TRBV2 and TRBJ1-1, with D unresolved. The germline V gene encodes CDR1 SNHLY and CDR2 FYNNEI. Trimming left V 3 bases short and J 1 base short, with 12 bases between. This CDR3 has 15 residues. Here the CDR3 reads CASSEATRPNTEAFF. DNA for the CDR3: TGTGCCAGCAGTGAGGCGACAAGACCGAACACTGAAGCTTTCTTT.

This clone was observed a handful of times. This chain connects TRBV19 to TRBJ1-1; no definite D call. Germline V gene sequence: CDR1 LNHDA, CDR2 SQIVND (reference sequence). The CDR3 runs to 15 residues. The V and J ends lost 3 bases and 2 bases respectively, with 13 bases between them. This chain's CDR3 is CASSIGYTENTEAFF. The CDR3 nucleotides are TGTGCCAGTAGTATTGGATATACAGAAAACACTGAAGCTTTCTTT.

This clone was counted once. DNA of the CDR3: TGTGCCAGCCTTCCGGCAGGGGGCTTTCACACTGAAGCTTTCTTT. Translation gives CASLPAGGFHTEAFF. This chain connects TRBV3-1 (or the pseudogene TRBV3-2) to TRBJ1-1; 8 positions match TRBD1. The length of the CDR3 is 15 residues. V lost 8 bases to trimming and J lost 3 bases; unmatched junction nucleotides: 11. Germline assignment: CDR1 LGHDT and CDR2 YNNKEL (reference sequence).

The V call is TRBV27, the J call TRBJ1-6, with 8 nucleotides matching TRBD1. The CDR3 sequence is 17 residues long. The V and J ends lost 3 bases and 0 bases, in that order; junction bases with no gene match: 4. Germline CDR1 and CDR2: MNHEY and SMNVEV (reference sequence). The CDR3, as DNA: TGTGCCAGCAGTTTTAACAGGGGGAGCTCCTATAATTCACCCCTCCACTTT. Translated, it gives CASSFNRGSSYNSPLHF.

The CDR3 nucleotides are TGTGCCAGCAGCTTACTGGCGGAGGGCCTCGGTGGTACGCAGTATTTT. Amino acids: CASSLLAEGLGGTQYF. The chain recombines TRBV7-2 with TRBJ2-3, with a tentative D call TRBD2 (6 bases). CDR3 length: 16 residues. CDR1 and CDR2 from the germline V gene are SGHTA and FQGNSA. With 2 bases removed from V and 8 bases from J, the gap between germline ends came to 20 bases.

This chain connects TRBV4-1 to TRBJ2-7; the match to TRBD1 covers 8 bases. This CDR3 is built from 13 residues. V lost 0 bases and J lost 8; bases outside the gene matches: 3. CDR1 is MGHRA, CDR2 YSYEKL, per germline. This CDR3 is CASSQDPGGQQYF. As DNA, the CDR3 is TGCGCCAGCAGCCAAGACCCAGGGGGCCAGCAGTACTTC.

This clone was seen only a few times. The chain employs TRBV18 and TRBJ2-7, with 11 bases aligning to TRBD2. Germline lookup yields CDR1 KGHSH and CDR2 LQKENI. The CDR3 runs 16 residues. J gave up 1 base and V 6 bases, and 8 bases lay outside the gene matches. CDR3 bases: TGTGCCAGCTCCCCCTCCGGGACTAGCGGATCCTACGAGCAGTACTTC. It is translated as CASSPSGTSGSYEQYF.

The chain employs TRBV10-3 and TRBJ1-4; no clear D gene. V lost 2 bases to trimming and J lost 8 bases, with 6 bases between them. CDR1 and CDR2 (germline): ENHRY, SYGVKD. This CDR3 region has 12 residues. This CDR3 reads CAISEPAEKLFF. In DNA form, the CDR3 reads TGTGCCATCAGTGAGCCAGCGGAAAAACTGTTTTTT.